A selection of T cell receptor beta chains follows, all from one sample in a study of siplizumab effects on memory and regulatory T cells. Only in-frame clones appear in the TCRdb table, and some are missing; sequencing was by immunoSEQ multiplex PCR. This sample has tens of thousands of clones; roughly 92% occur once, and the top ten carry 17%. The sequencing input was CD8+ T cells sorted from blood. The receptors stem from a human donor in good health. The CDR3 runs from the conserved cysteine through the conserved F or W. D genes are given only for firm matches. Size values are once, few and many counts, or a class for expanded clones, and some rows have none.

j_call | d_call | clone_size | v_call | cdr3_aa | cdr3_nt
TRBJ2-1 | . | . | TRBV27 | CASSLGPLNNEQFF | TGTGCCAGCAGTTTGGGACCACTAAACAATGAGCAGTTCTTC
TRBJ2-7 | . | . | TRBV4-2 | CASSQEWGLSRDEQYF | TGTGCCAGCAGCCAAGAATGGGGGCTGAGTAGGGACGAGCAGTACTTC
TRBJ2-1 | TRBD2 | once | TRBV7-9 | CASSLVREGNEQFF | TGTGCCAGCAGCTTAGTTCGGGAGGGCAATGAGCAGTTCTTC
TRBJ2-3 | TRBD2 | . | TRBV28 | CASSLMWEGQGTDTQYF | TGTGCCAGCAGTTTGATGTGGGAGGGCCAGGGTACAGATACGCAGTATTTT
TRBJ2-7 | TRBD2 | . | TRBV9 | CASSVAAGVSYEQYF | TGTGCCAGCAGCGTAGCAGCGGGAGTATCCTACGAGCAGTACTTC
TRBJ2-5 | TRBD2 | . | TRBV27 | CASSNTRTSGGETQYF | TGTGCCAGCAGCAACACCCGGACTAGCGGAGGGGAGACCCAGTACTTC
TRBJ2-3 | . | . | TRBV7-7 | CASSPQVVWERHDPAADTQYF | TGTGCCAGCAGCCCCCAGGTTGTGTGGGAGAGACACGACCCTGCGGCAGATACGCAGTATTTT
TRBJ2-3 | . | . | TRBV27 | CASSFVGPTSTDTQYF | TGTGCCAGCAGTTTTGTTGGGCCTACTAGCACAGATACGCAGTATTTT
TRBJ2-3 | TRBD2 | few | TRBV5-1 | CASSLALAGSDTDTQYF | TGCGCCAGCAGCTTGGCACTAGCGGGATCAGACACAGATACGCAGTATTTT
TRBJ2-1 | TRBD2 | . | TRBV5-1 | CASSFPAGEEPNEQFF | TGCGCCAGCAGCTTCCCGGCGGGAGAGGAACCCAATGAGCAGTTCTTC
TRBJ1-4 | TRBD1 | . | TRBV4-1 | CASSPDENRGLGWLFF | TGCGCCAGCAGCCCGGATGAAAACAGGGGGCTAGGGTGGCTGTTTTTT
TRBJ2-3 | TRBD2 | once | TRBV5-1 | CASSELGRAPDTQYF | TGCGCCAGCAGCGAATTGGGGAGGGCACCAGATACGCAGTATTTT
TRBJ2-7 | . | . | TRBV9 | CASSVESGSSYEQYF | TGTGCCAGCAGCGTAGAGTCCGGGTCCTCCTACGAGCAGTACTTC
TRBJ1-1 | . | . | TRBV28 | CASNLGGTEAFF | TGTGCCAGTAACCTGGGCGGCACTGAAGCTTTCTTT
TRBJ1-1 | . | . | TRBV28 | CASSFWADNTEAFF | TGTGCCAGCAGTTTTTGGGCGGATAACACTGAAGCTTTCTTT
TRBJ2-2 | . | . | TRBV10-3 | CAISESGRATNTGELFF | TGTGCCATCAGTGAGTCGGGTAGGGCAACGAACACCGGGGAGCTGTTTTTT
TRBJ1-1 | . | once | TRBV9 | CASSPGWSNTEAFF | TGTGCCAGCAGCCCGGGGTGGAGTAACACTGAAGCTTTCTTT
TRBJ2-5 | . | . | TRBV7-9 | CASSLFPGGYQETQYF | TGTGCCAGCAGCTTATTCCCAGGGGGGTACCAAGAGACCCAGTACTTC
TRBJ1-2 | . | few | TRBV6-1 | CASRGTYGGYTF | TGTGCCAGCAGGGGGACGTACGGGGGCTACACCTTC
TRBJ1-1 | . | . | TRBV27 | CASSLGGGTEAFF | TGTGCCAGCAGTTTGGGGGGTGGAACTGAAGCTTTCTTT
TRBJ1-6 | . | . | TRBV10-3 | CAISEPGDATNSPLHF | TGTGCCATCAGTGAGCCAGGCGACGCGACGAATTCACCCCTCCACTTT
TRBJ1-1 | . | once | TRBV6-6 | CASSSTIYPTEAFF | TGTGCCAGCAGTTCCACCATTTACCCCACTGAAGCTTTCTTT
TRBJ2-7 | . | . | TRBV20-1 | CSGLGGYEQYF | TGCAGTGGGCTAGGGGGGTACGAGCAGTACTTC
TRBJ2-4 | . | . | TRBV11-3 | CASSPETGRNIQYF | TGTGCCAGCAGCCCGGAGACAGGGAGGAACATTCAGTACTTC
TRBJ2-3 | . | . | TRBV5-6 | CASSHSRGSVSDTQYF | TGTGCCAGCAGCCACTCCAGGGGATCCGTCTCAGATACGCAGTATTTT
TRBJ1-1 | . | few | TRBV7-2 | CASSLGRGVTEAFF | TGTGCCAGCAGCTTAGGGCGGGGGGTCACTGAAGCTTTCTTT
TRBJ2-7 | . | . | TRBV19 | CASSMTEGYEQYF | TGTGCCAGTAGTATGACAGAAGGGTACGAGCAGTACTTC
TRBJ2-1 | TRBD2 | . | TRBV29-1 | CSVGLAGRGEQFF | TGCAGCGTGGGACTAGCGGGACGTGGCGAGCAGTTCTTC
TRBJ2-7 | . | . | TRBV5-1 | CASSLSTPYEQYF | TGCGCCAGCAGCTTATCGACCCCCTACGAGCAGTACTTC
TRBJ1-1 | . | . | TRBV30 | CAWTPPMNTEAFF | TGTGCCTGGACTCCCCCAATGAACACTGAAGCTTTCTTT
TRBJ2-1 | . | few | TRBV4-1 | CASSLNHPGDSEQFF | TGCGCCAGCAGCTTAAACCACCCCGGCGATAGTGAGCAGTTCTTC
TRBJ2-7 | TRBD1 | . | TRBV29-1 | CSVVTGGEQYF | TGCAGCGTCGTGACAGGGGGCGAGCAGTACTTC
TRBJ2-5 | . | . | TRBV29-1 | CSVDKPGVGMETQYF | TGCAGCGTAGATAAACCGGGAGTCGGCATGGAGACCCAGTACTTC
TRBJ2-7 | . | . | TRBV7-9 | CASSFRQALYEQYF | TGTGCCAGCAGCTTTCGACAGGCCCTGTACGAGCAGTACTTC
TRBJ2-1 | TRBD2 | . | TRBV7-8 | CASSLGREDDEQFF | TGTGCCAGCAGCTTAGGGCGGGAGGATGATGAGCAGTTCTTC
TRBJ1-2 | TRBD1 | . | TRBV29-1 | CSVVTGRYSGYTF | TGCAGCGTTGTGACAGGGAGGTACTCTGGCTACACCTTC
TRBJ1-1 | . | . | TRBV2 | CASNLGRNEAFF | TGTGCCAGCAACCTGGGGCGGAATGAAGCTTTCTTT
TRBJ2-3 | TRBD2 | once | TRBV27 | CASSSRGLAGGHPSTDTQYF | TGTGCCAGCAGTTCCCGGGGACTAGCGGGAGGGCATCCTAGCACAGATACGCAGTATTTT
TRBJ2-2 | . | . | TRBV27 | CASSLPRTPSTGELFF | TGTGCCAGCAGTCTCCCCCGGACCCCGAGCACCGGGGAGCTGTTTTTT
TRBJ1-3 | . | . | TRBV28 | CASSLGHSGNTIYF | TGTGCCAGCAGTTTGGGGCACTCTGGAAACACCATATATTTT
TRBJ2-2 | . | . | TRBV27 | CASRGKANTGELFF | TGTGCCAGCAGGGGAAAGGCGAACACCGGGGAGCTGTTTTTT
TRBJ2-7 | TRBD2 | . | TRBV6-6 | CASRSGLAGRYEQYF | TGTGCCAGCAGATCGGGACTAGCGGGAAGGTACGAGCAGTACTTC
TRBJ2-7 | . | . | TRBV15 | CAAGTATRLEQYF | TGTGCCGCTGGGACTGCCACTCGGTTAGAGCAGTACTTC
TRBJ1-1 | . | . | TRBV18 | CATAIPGTTEAFF | TGTGCCACCGCCATCCCAGGGACCACTGAAGCTTTCTTT
TRBJ2-3 | . | . | TRBV11-2 | CASSLIAETFTDTQYF | TGTGCCAGCAGCTTAATTGCAGAGACATTCACAGATACGCAGTATTTT
TRBJ2-5 | . | once | TRBV9 | CASSVASGSGETQYF | TGTGCCAGCAGCGTAGCGTCCGGGAGCGGAGAGACCCAGTACTTC
TRBJ1-5 | . | . | TRBV19 | CASWVQISNQPQHF | TGTGCCAGTTGGGTACAGATTAGCAATCAGCCCCAGCATTTT
TRBJ1-5 | . | . | TRBV11-3 | CASSLPPRQPQHF | TGTGCCAGCAGCTTGCCCCCTAGACAGCCCCAGCATTTT
TRBJ2-1 | TRBD1 | once | TRBV29-1 | CSVDDRDNEQFF | TGCAGCGTTGATGACAGGGACAATGAGCAGTTCTTC
TRBJ2-1 | . | . | TRBV29-1 | CSANQGNEQFF | TGCAGCGCCAACCAGGGCAATGAGCAGTTCTTC
TRBJ2-7 | TRBD1 | . | TRBV18 | CASSTSDRSTPYEQYF | TGTGCCAGCTCAACATCGGACAGGAGTACGCCATACGAGCAGTACTTC
TRBJ2-5 | . | . | TRBV7-8 | CASSFLSAGGRIQETQYF | TGTGCCAGCAGCTTCCTATCGGCGGGTGGCCGAATACAAGAGACCCAGTACTTC
TRBJ1-1 | TRBD1 | . | TRBV7-9 | CASSSGTGKTEAFF | TGTGCCAGCAGCTCCGGGACAGGGAAGACTGAAGCTTTCTTT
TRBJ1-1 | . | . | TRBV5-6 | CASSFLGEENTEAFF | TGTGCCAGCAGCTTTTTGGGCGAAGAGAACACTGAAGCTTTCTTT
TRBJ2-5 | . | . | TRBV4-1 | CASSQDPAETQYF | TGCGCCAGCAGCCAAGATCCGGCGGAGACCCAGTACTTC
TRBJ1-2 | . | . | TRBV2 | CASSDEGWNIGYTF | TGTGCCAGCAGTGACGAGGGATGGAATATCGGCTACACCTTC
TRBJ2-1 | . | . | TRBV19 | CASSSRGSEQFF | TGTGCCAGTAGTTCCCGGGGAAGTGAGCAGTTCTTC
TRBJ2-2 | TRBD1 | . | TRBV28 | CASSFVTGVSNTGELFF | TGTGCCAGCAGTTTCGTAACAGGGGTCTCCAACACCGGGGAGCTGTTTTTT
TRBJ2-7 | . | . | TRBV5-1 | CASSLGRDSYEQYF | TGCGCCAGCAGCTTGGGGCGGGACTCCTACGAGCAGTACTTC